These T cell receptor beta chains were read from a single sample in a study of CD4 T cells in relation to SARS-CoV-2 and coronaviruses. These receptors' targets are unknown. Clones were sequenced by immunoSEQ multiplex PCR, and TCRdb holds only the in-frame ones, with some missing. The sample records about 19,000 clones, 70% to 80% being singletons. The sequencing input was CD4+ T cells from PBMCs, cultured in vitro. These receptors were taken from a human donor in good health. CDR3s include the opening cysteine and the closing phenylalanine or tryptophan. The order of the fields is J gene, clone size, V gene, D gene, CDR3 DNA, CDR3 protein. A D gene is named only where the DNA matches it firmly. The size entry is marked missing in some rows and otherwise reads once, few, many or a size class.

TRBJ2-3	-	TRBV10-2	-	TGCGCCAGCGAATCCCCCTCGGCAGATACGCAGTATTTT	CASESPSADTQYF
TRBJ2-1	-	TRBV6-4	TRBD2	TGTGCCAGCAGTGAGACTAGCGGGAGAGGTGACAATGAGCAGTTCTTC	CASSETSGRGDNEQFF
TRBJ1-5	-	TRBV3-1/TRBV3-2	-	TGTGCCAGCAGCCATTTAGATCAGCCCCAGCATTTT	CASSHLDQPQHF
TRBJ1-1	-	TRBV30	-	TGTGCCTGGAGTGTAGTGAGGGGGACGAACACTGAAGCTTTCTTT	CAWSVVRGTNTEAFF
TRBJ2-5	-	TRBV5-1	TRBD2	TGCGCCAGCAGCTCGGGACTAGCGGGAGCTGGGTTCCAAGAGACCCAGTACTTC	CASSSGLAGAGFQETQYF
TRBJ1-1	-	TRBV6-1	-	TGTGCCAGCAGTGAGCTTGGGATGGGCACTGAAGCTTTCTTT	CASSELGMGTEAFF
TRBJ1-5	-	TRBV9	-	TGTGCCAGAGATGGAATTAGCAATCAGCCCCAGCATTTT	CARDGISNQPQHF
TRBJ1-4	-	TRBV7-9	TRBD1	TGTGCCAGCAGCGACCATGGGACAGGGGGCAAGGAAAAACTGTTTTTT	CASSDHGTGGKEKLFF
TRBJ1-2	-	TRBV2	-	TGTGCCAGCAGTGGAGGGGGGGCAGGTAGAGGCTACACCTTC	CASSGGGAGRGYTF
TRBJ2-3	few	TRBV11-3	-	TGTGCCAGCAGCCCCAGCACGTACACAGATACGCAGTATTTT	CASSPSTYTDTQYF
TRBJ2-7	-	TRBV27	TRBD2	TGTGCCAGCAGTATCACCTTCGGCGGGAGGGGGTACGAGCAGTACTTC	CASSITFGGRGYEQYF
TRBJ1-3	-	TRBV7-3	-	TGTGCCAGCAGCTTAGGTACGGATCGCTCTGGAAACACCATATATTTT	CASSLGTDRSGNTIYF
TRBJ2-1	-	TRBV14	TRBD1	TGTGCCAGCAGCCACCCCCGGGACAGGGACTACAATGAGCAGTTCTTC	CASSHPRDRDYNEQFF
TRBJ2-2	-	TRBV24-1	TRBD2	TGTGCCACCAGTGGTGGACTAGCGGGATTAACCGGGGAGCTGTTTTTT	CATSGGLAGLTGELFF
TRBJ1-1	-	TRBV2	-	TGTGCCAGCAGTGCCTACACCGGGAACACTGAAGCTTTCTTT	CASSAYTGNTEAFF
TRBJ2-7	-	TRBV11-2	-	TGTGCCAGCAGCTTACTACAGGGCTCCTACGAGCAGTACTTC	CASSLLQGSYEQYF
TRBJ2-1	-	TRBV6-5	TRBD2	TGTGCCAGCAGATCAGCGGGAGTCAGCTACAATGAGCAGTTCTTC	CASRSAGVSYNEQFF
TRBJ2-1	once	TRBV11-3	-	TGTGCCAGCAGCTTAGTGGGGGCCCAAGAGCAGTTCTTC	CASSLVGAQEQFF
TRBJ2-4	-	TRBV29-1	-	TGCAGCGTCGAAGTGGTCGGGATAGCCAAAAACATTCAGTACTTC	CSVEVVGIAKNIQYF
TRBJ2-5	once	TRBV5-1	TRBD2	TGCGCCAGCTCGGGGACTAGCGGACAAGAGACCCAGTACTTC	CASSGTSGQETQYF
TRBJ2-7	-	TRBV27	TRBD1	TGTGCCAGCAGGCGGGGGACAGGGGGCCTGTACGAGCAGTACTTC	CASRRGTGGLYEQYF
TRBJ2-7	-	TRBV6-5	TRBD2	TGTGCCAGCAGCCCAGGACTAGCGGGATACGAGCAGTACTTC	CASSPGLAGYEQYF
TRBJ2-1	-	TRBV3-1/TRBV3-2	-	TGTGCCAGCAGCCAATACGGGCGGACCCAGCAAAACAATGAGCAGTTCTTC	CASSQYGRTQQNNEQFF
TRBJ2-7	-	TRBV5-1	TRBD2	TGCGCCAGCGGGACTAGCGACAACTACGAGCAGTACTTC	CASGTSDNYEQYF
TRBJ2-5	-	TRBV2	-	TGTGCCAGCCAGTGGAGGGGCGGGGAGACCCAGTACTTC	CASQWRGGETQYF
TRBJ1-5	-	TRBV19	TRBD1	TGTGCCAGTAGTGGTGCAGGGGGTGGGGGGAATCAGCCCCAGCATTTT	CASSGAGGGGNQPQHF
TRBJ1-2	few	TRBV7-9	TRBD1	TGTGCCAGCAGCCGTGACAGGGTCGCTGGCTACACCTTC	CASSRDRVAGYTF
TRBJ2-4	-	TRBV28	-	TGTGCCAGCAGTCCTACGGTGAAAAACATTCAGTACTTC	CASSPTVKNIQYF
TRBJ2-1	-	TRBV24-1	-	TGTGCCACCAGTGACCCGAAGGGACTGGGCAATGAGCAGTTCTTC	CATSDPKGLGNEQFF
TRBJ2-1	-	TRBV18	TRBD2	TGTGCCAGCTCATCAAACCCGACTAGCGGGAAGCAGTTCTTC	CASSSNPTSGKQFF
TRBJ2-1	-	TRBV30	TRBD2	TGTGCCTGGGGAAGCGGGAGCATTTACAATGAGCAGTTCTTC	CAWGSGSIYNEQFF
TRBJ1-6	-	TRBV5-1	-	TGCGCCAGCAGACCTACCCATGAGGGTTGGTCACCCCTCCACTTT	CASRPTHEGWSPLHF
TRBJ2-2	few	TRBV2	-	TGTGCCAGCAGTGATTCCCCGGAGCTGTTTTTT	CASSDSPELFF
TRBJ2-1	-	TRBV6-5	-	TGTGCCAGCAGCGTACTTAACAATGAGCAGTTCTTC	CASSVLNNEQFF
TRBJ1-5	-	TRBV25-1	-	TGTGCCAGCAGTGAATCCGGCAGCCCTAGCAATCAGCCCCAGCATTTT	CASSESGSPSNQPQHF
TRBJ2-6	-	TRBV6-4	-	TGTGCCAGCAGTGACTCGAGCTCTGGGGCCAACGTCCTGACTTTC	CASSDSSSGANVLTF
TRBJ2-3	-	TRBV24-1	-	TGTGCCACCAGTGACCCGTGGAAGGGGAGCTCCGATACGCAGTATTTT	CATSDPWKGSSDTQYF
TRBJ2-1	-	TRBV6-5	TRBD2	TGTGCCAGCAGAGGGAGGGCCCCCTACAATGAGCAGTTCTTC	CASRGRAPYNEQFF
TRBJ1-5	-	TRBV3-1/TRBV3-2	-	TGTGCCAGCAGCCAAGGGGGCGTTCAGCCCCAGCATTTT	CASSQGGVQPQHF
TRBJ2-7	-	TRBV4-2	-	TGTGCCAGCAGCCAAGAATGGGCCAGACTCTCCTACGAGCAGTACTTC	CASSQEWARLSYEQYF
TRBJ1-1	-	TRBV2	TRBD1	TGTGCCAGCAGTGTCGGACAGGCCATGAACACTGAAGCTTTCTTT	CASSVGQAMNTEAFF
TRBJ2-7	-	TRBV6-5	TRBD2	TGTGCCAGCAGGGGTAGCGGGGGGAACGGGGGTGAGCAGTACTTC	CASRGSGGNGGEQYF
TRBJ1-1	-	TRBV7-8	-	TGTGCCAGCAGCTTAACACTGAACACTGAAGCTTTCTTT	CASSLTLNTEAFF
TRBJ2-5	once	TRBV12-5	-	TGTGCTAGCCGTGGGGGATCAGAGACCCAGTACTTC	CASRGGSETQYF
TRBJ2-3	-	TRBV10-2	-	TGCGCCAGCCAGGGACTCACCAGAGATACGCAGTATTTT	CASQGLTRDTQYF
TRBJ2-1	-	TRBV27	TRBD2	TGTGCCAGCAGTTTACTCCATCGGACTAGCGGGAGGGCCTGGAATGAGCAGTTCTTC	CASSLLHRTSGRAWNEQFF
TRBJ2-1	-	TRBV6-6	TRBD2	TGTGCCAGCAGTTTCACAGGACTAGCTGGTGAGCAGTTCTTC	CASSFTGLAGEQFF
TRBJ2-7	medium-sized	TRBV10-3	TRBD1	TGTGCCATCAGAGAGGGTGGGACAGGGCACTCCTACGAGCAGTACTTC	CAIREGGTGHSYEQYF
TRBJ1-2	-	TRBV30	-	TGTGCCTGGACCCCCGGCAGGCCAGCCTATGGCTACACCTTC	CAWTPGRPAYGYTF
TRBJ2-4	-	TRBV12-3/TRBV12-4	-	TGTGCCAGCAGTTTCGGCCCCCGTTCTCGGTACTTC	CASSFGPRSRYF
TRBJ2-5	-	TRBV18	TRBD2	TGTGCCAGCTCGCCGACTAGCGGGAGGGCCGGGGAGACCCAGTACTTC	CASSPTSGRAGETQYF